A single sample is the source of the 32 T cell receptor beta chains below, sequenced in a study of T cell responses to AZD1222 COVID-19 vaccine. Measured with immunoSEQ multiplex PCR; TCRdb has only the in-frame clones, and not every one. The sample yields 40,000 to 55,000 clones, 85% to 90% seen once. Sample: peripheral blood, taken 28 days after the second AZD1222 dose. These receptors all stem from an adult who received the AZD1222 COVID-19 vaccine.

Written as DNA, the CDR3 is TGTGCCTGGAGTGTGGACAGTAATTCACCCCTCCACTTT. Its translation: CAWSVDSNSPLHF. The V and J genes are TRBV30 and TRBJ1-6; D perhaps matches TRBD1 (6 bases). V was trimmed by 0 bases and J by 6 bases, leaving 6 bases between them. This CDR3 is 13 amino acids long. The germline gives CDR1 GTSNPN, CDR2 SVGIG (reference sequence).

The chain recombines TRBV6-1 with TRBJ2-3, with D perhaps matching TRBD2 (5 bases). The V end lost 2 bases, the J end lost 0 bases, and 9 bases lay between the germline ends. In germline, CDR1 is MNHNS, CDR2 SASEGT. This CDR3 comprises 15 residues. The chain's CDR3 is CASSEFRGSTDTQYF. The CDR3 bases are TGTGCCAGCAGTGAATTTCGCGGGAGCACAGATACGCAGTATTTT.

The chain is built from TRBV4-3 and TRBJ1-2; no clear D. From germline, CDR1 is LGHNA and CDR2 YSLEER. CDR3 length: 15 residues. The V and J ends lost 0 bases and 3 bases respectively, with 11 bases between them. CDR3 amino acids: CASSQDRGGYYGYTF. In DNA form, the CDR3 reads TGCGCCAGCAGCCAAGATCGAGGAGGTTACTATGGCTACACCTTC.

V and J are TRBV10-3 and TRBJ1-1; no clear D gene. CDR1 is ENHRY, CDR2 SYGVKD, per germline. The CDR3 runs to 13 residues. Trimming took off 2 bases at V and 1 base at J, with 5 bases between the two ends. Written as DNA, the CDR3 is TGTGCCATCAGTGAGGGTTCGAACACTGAAGCTTTCTTT. It encodes CAISEGSNTEAFF.

The chain is built from TRBV2 and TRBJ2-3; D might be TRBD2 (6 bases). In germline, CDR1 is SNHLY, CDR2 FYNNEI. V was cut by 4 bases and J by 4 bases, with 9 bases left in between. The CDR3 is made up of 13 amino acids. The CDR3 DNA reads TGTGCCAGCAGTGCCGGGAGCGCAGATACGCAGTATTTT. Amino acids: CASSAGSADTQYF. Looking up the rest from reference TRBV2 and TRBJ2-3 gives the full variable domain: EPEVTQTPSHQVTQMGQEVILRCVPISNHLYFYWYRQILGQKVEFLVSFYNNEISEKSEIFDDQFSVERPDGSNFTLKIRSTKLEDSAMYFCASSAGSADTQYFGPGTRLTVL.

In its sample, this clone was seen a few times. This sequence joins TRBV4-1 and TRBJ1-5; D is perhaps TRBD1 (5 bases). V lost 0 bases to trimming and J lost 1 base, with 16 bases between them. The germline V gene has CDR1 MGHRA and CDR2 YSYEKL. The length of the CDR3 is 18 residues. The CDR3 bases are TGCGCCAGCAGCCAAGAGGGAGGCGGGGGTTTGAGCAATCAGCCCCAGCATTTT. Translation gives CASSQEGGGGLSNQPQHF.

The chain is built from TRBV2 and TRBJ1-2; D call uncertain. V was pared by 7 bases and J by 3 bases, with 12 bases between. Per germline, CDR1 SNHLY and CDR2 FYNNEI. This CDR3 has 13 residues. The CDR3 protein is CASNSLMDYGYTF. CDR3 DNA: TGTGCCAGCAATTCCCTGATGGACTATGGCTACACCTTC.

The genes are TRBV6-6 and TRBJ1-2; 7 nucleotides line up with TRBD1. Germline CDR1 is MNHNY and CDR2 is SVGAGI (reference sequence). This CDR3 region has 12 residues. The V and J ends lost 6 bases and 7 bases, in that order; junction bases with no gene match: 5. In DNA form, the CDR3 reads TGTGCCAGCAGCCAGGGGGGGGGTGGCTACACCTTC. Its protein is CASSQGGGGYTF.

This clone was counted once. The chain couples TRBV5-4 to TRBJ1-5, with D unresolved. Trimming left V 2 bases short and J 0 bases short, with 6 bases between. From germline, CDR1 is SGHNT and CDR2 YYREEE (reference sequence). CDR3 size: 14 residues. CDR3 nucleotide sequence: TGTGCCAGCAGCTTACGGGGTAGCAATCAGCCCCAGCATTTT. It is translated as CASSLRGSNQPQHF. The full variable domain, in which reference TRBV5-4 and TRBJ1-5 provide the parts outside the CDR3, is ETGVTQSPTHLIKTRGQQVTLRCSSQSGHNTVSWYQQALGQGPQFIFQYYREEENGRGNFPPRFSGLQFPNYSSELNVNALELDDSALYLCASSLRGSNQPQHFGDGTRLSIL.

The chain recombines TRBV12-5 with TRBJ2-5; D gene unclear. The CDR3 spans 11 residues. Germline V gives CDR1 LGHNT, CDR2 FRNRAP. V shed 4 bases and J shed 4 bases, with 4 bases lying between them. The CDR3 DNA sequence: TGTGCTAGTGGTTCCGTAGAGACCCAGTACTTC. As protein: CASGSVETQYF.

This rearrangement joins TRBV5-6 to TRBJ2-1; possible D gene TRBD2, 6 bases. V gave up 1 base and J gave up 13 bases, with 15 bases separating them. Germline V CDR1 and CDR2: SGHDT, YYEEEE. This CDR3 region has 13 residues. The CDR3 sequence: CASSLWLRRDQFF. DNA for the CDR3: TGTGCCAGCAGCTTGTGGCTTCGGCGGGATCAGTTCTTC.

The gene calls are TRBV6-6 and TRBJ1-3, with 7 nucleotides matching TRBD1. Per the germline V gene, CDR1 is MNHNY and CDR2 is SVGAGI (reference sequence). The CDR3 spans 14 residues. V lost 7 bases, J lost 4 bases, and 7 bases stayed unmatched. CDR3 loop: CASIDRVEGNTIYF. The CDR3 coding sequence is TGTGCCAGCATCGACAGGGTGGAAGGAAACACCATATATTTT.

J is TRBJ2-7 and V is TRBV2, with TRBD2 identical over 14 bases. Germline-derived CDR1 and CDR2 are SNHLY and FYNNEI. The CDR3 consists of 13 residues. With V trimmed by 8 bases and J by 12 bases, 9 bases remained unmatched. The CDR3 is CASGGTSGSFRYF. CDR3 nucleotide sequence: TGTGCCAGCGGGGGGACTAGCGGGAGTTTTAGGTACTTC.

The chain employs TRBV25-1 and TRBJ2-1; 7 bases are shared with TRBD2. Germline CDR1 and CDR2: MGHDK and SYGVNS. V lost 4 bases to trimming and J lost 3 bases; unmatched junction nucleotides: 3. CDR3 length: 14 residues. Written as DNA, the CDR3 is TGTGCCAGCAGTGCATCTAGCGGCTACAATGAGCAGTTCTTC. Its translation: CASSASSGYNEQFF.

In DNA, the CDR3 is TGTGCCAGCAGTTTAAGGCATTTACTCCGCAATCAGCCCCAGCATTTT. Protein product: CASSLRHLLRNQPQHF. The chain joins TRBV28 to TRBJ1-5; no definite D call. This CDR3 contains 16 residues. V was shortened by 2 bases and J by 2 bases, with 13 bases between the two germline ends. Germline lookup yields CDR1 MDHEN and CDR2 SYDVKM.

The chain joins TRBV19 to TRBJ2-5; 9 bases line up with TRBD2. The CDR3 covers 20 residues. V was pared by 3 bases and J by 5 bases, with 22 bases of the junction left unmatched. CDR1 LNHDA and CDR2 SQIVND come from the germline V gene (reference sequence). The CDR3 sequence is CASSISLFGMREGTLETQYF. The CDR3 bases are TGTGCCAGTAGTATCTCCCTCTTTGGGATGCGGGAGGGGACTTTGGAGACCCAGTACTTC.

This chain connects TRBV25-1 to TRBJ2-2, with D perhaps matching TRBD1 (6 bases). Trimming shortened V by 8 bases and J by 4 bases, and 14 bases separated the two germline ends. Per the germline V gene, CDR1 is MGHDK and CDR2 is SYGVNS. This CDR3 has 14 amino acids. The CDR3 coding sequence is TGTGCCAGCGGCGAACAGGGAGCCACCGGGGAGCTGTTTTTT. Its translation: CASGEQGATGELFF.

The J gene is TRBJ2-1, the V gene TRBV7-2, with 9 bases aligning to TRBD2. CDR3 length: 17 amino acids. The J segment lost 2 bases and the V segment lost 2 bases, leaving 7 bases of the junction unmatched. Germline values: CDR1 SGHTA, CDR2 FQGNSA. The CDR3 protein is CASSLRREGPAYNEQFF. CDR3 DNA: TGTGCCAGCAGCTTAAGGCGGGAGGGCCCCGCCTACAATGAGCAGTTCTTC.

V and J are TRBV28 and TRBJ2-1; 7 bases fit TRBD2. The CDR3 runs to 13 residues. J was trimmed by 6 bases and V by 7 bases; bases with no gene match: 6. Per the germline V gene, CDR1 is MDHEN and CDR2 is SYDVKM. CDR3: CASIPAGLNEQFF. CDR3 sequence (DNA): TGTGCCAGCATACCAGCGGGACTCAATGAGCAGTTCTTC.

This rearrangement joins TRBV5-1 to TRBJ1-2; TRBD1 is a possible D gene (5 bases). Looked up from germline, CDR1 is SGHRS and CDR2 is YFSETQ. The CDR3 is 14 amino acids. The V end lost 4 bases, the J end lost 1 base, and 11 bases lay between the germline ends. DNA for the CDR3: TGCGCCAGCAGCGGGGCGCTAGATAACTATGGCTACACCTTC. Amino acids: CASSGALDNYGYTF.

V and J are TRBV18 and TRBJ1-5; perhaps TRBD1 as D (5 bases). The CDR3 is 15 residues long. The V gene's germline CDR1 is KGHSH and CDR2 LQKENI. The V and J ends lost 6 bases and 3 bases respectively, with 15 bases between them. CDR3 coding DNA: TGTGCCAGCTCTCTCGACCGGGACCCCAATCAGCCCCAGCATTTT. Its protein is CASSLDRDPNQPQHF. Based on the CDR3 plus reference TRBV18 and TRBJ1-5, the full variable domain is NAGVMQNPRHLVRRRGQEARLRCSPMKGHSHVYWYRQLPEEGLKFMVYLQKENIIDESGMPKERFSAEFPKEGPSILRIQQVVRGDSAAYFCASSLDRDPNQPQHFGDGTRLSIL.

This clone was recorded a few times. The V and J genes are TRBV28 and TRBJ2-7; 9 positions match TRBD1. CDR1 and CDR2 from the germline V gene are MDHEN and SYDVKM. The trim removed 6 bases at V and 0 bases at J, leaving 6 bases unmatched. The CDR3 sequence is 15 residues long. The CDR3 DNA reads TGTGCCAGCAGGGGCGGACAGGGGAGCTCCTACGAGCAGTACTTC. It translates to CASRGGQGSSYEQYF.

V and J are TRBV7-9 and TRBJ1-1; 7 bases fit TRBD1. The CDR3 contains 14 residues. CDR1 SEHNR and CDR2 FQNEAQ come from the germline V gene (reference sequence). J gave up 2 bases and V 5 bases, and 5 bases lay outside the gene matches. Written as DNA, the CDR3 is TGTGCCAGCAGCGCATACAGGGGTAACACTGAAGCTTTCTTT. This codes for CASSAYRGNTEAFF.

This chain uses TRBV19 with TRBJ1-2; a weak D match, TRBD1 (6 bases). The CDR3 totals 11 residues. Looked up from germline, CDR1 is LNHDA and CDR2 is SQIVND (reference sequence). Trimming removed 10 bases at V and 7 bases at J, with 13 bases between. The CDR3 bases are TGTGCCACCACAGCAGGGGTTGGCTACACCTTC. Residues: CATTAGVGYTF.

CDR3 amino acids: CASSQDRIGGGTEAFF. The CDR3 nucleotides are TGTGCCAGCAGCCAAGATCGGATAGGGGGAGGGACTGAAGCTTTCTTT. This rearrangement joins TRBV4-2 to TRBJ1-1; possibly TRBD1 for D (6 bases). The CDR3 spans 16 residues. Trimming pared 0 bases from V and 5 bases from J, leaving 16 bases between. The germline V gene encodes CDR1 LGHNA and CDR2 YNFKEQ.

The rearrangement uses TRBV28 and TRBJ1-3; TRBD1 might be the D (5 bases). This CDR3 region has 17 residues. Trimming took 8 bases from V and 1 from J, leaving 21 bases between them. Germline V lookup: CDR1 MDHEN, CDR2 SYDVKM. The CDR3 region has the DNA TGTGCCAGCTTTTCTAGGAACAGGTGGCGTTCTGGAAACACCATATATTTT. As protein: CASFSRNRWRSGNTIYF.

The J gene is TRBJ1-1, the V gene TRBV27, with 10 bases identical to TRBD1. The J segment lost 5 bases and the V segment lost 6 bases, leaving 3 bases of the junction unmatched. This CDR3 region has 13 residues. Per germline, CDR1 MNHEY and CDR2 SMNVEV (reference sequence). CDR3 protein: CASSDRGLTEAFF. CDR3 nucleotides: TGTGCCAGCAGCGACAGGGGGCTAACTGAAGCTTTCTTT.

The chain carries TRBV5-6 and TRBJ2-7; 9 positions agree with TRBD2. With V trimmed by 3 bases and J by 11 bases, 18 bases remained unmatched. Germline lookup yields CDR1 SGHDT and CDR2 YYEEEE. The CDR3 is 16 amino acids. In DNA, the CDR3 is TGTGCCAGCAGCTCTGGACTAGCGCGAAACCAAATCGGGGAGTACTTC. It encodes CASSSGLARNQIGEYF.

The chain links TRBV16 to TRBJ2-3, with D unresolved. This CDR3 is 14 amino acids long. The V gene lost 0 bases and the J gene lost 5 bases, with 9 bases spanning the gap. Germline CDR1 and CDR2: KGHSY and FQNENV. CDR3 sequence reads: CASSQSPGLDTQYF. The CDR3 DNA sequence: TGTGCCAGCAGCCAATCACCGGGCTTAGATACGCAGTATTTT.

This chain joins TRBV9 and TRBJ2-1; D remains ambiguous. CDR3 length: 13 amino acids. Trimming cost V 1 base and J 4 bases, with 6 bases left between them. The V gene's germline CDR1 is SGDLS and CDR2 YYNGEE. The CDR3: CASSVSGYNEQFF. The DNA of the CDR3 is TGTGCCAGCAGCGTATCGGGTTACAATGAGCAGTTCTTC.

This chain uses TRBV19 with TRBJ2-7; D is possibly TRBD1 or TRBD2 (6 bases each). The germline V gene has CDR1 LNHDA and CDR2 SQIVND (reference sequence). V was cut by 4 bases and J by 2 bases, with 15 bases left in between. The CDR3 has 15 amino acids. CDR3 region: CASSRGRGGTYEQYF. CDR3 DNA sequence: TGTGCCAGTAGTAGGGGGCGGGGAGGCACCTACGAGCAGTACTTC. Drawing the rest from reference TRBV19 and TRBJ2-7, the complete variable domain is DGGITQSPKYLFRKEGQNVTLSCEQNLNHDAMYWYRQDPGQGLRLIYYSQIVNDFQKGDIAEGYSVSREKKESFPLTVTSAQKNPTAFYLCASSRGRGGTYEQYFGPGTRLTVT.

The chain recombines TRBV12-3 or TRBV12-4 with TRBJ2-7; D possibly corresponds to TRBD2 (6 bases). CDR3 length: 12 residues. V lost 5 bases to trimming and J lost 5 bases, with 10 bases between them. CDR3 nucleotide sequence: TGTGCCAGCAGTAAATGGGGGGACGAGCAGTACTTC. Translated, it gives CASSKWGDEQYF.